The 24 T cell receptor beta chains below come from one sample, sequenced in a study of cytomegalovirus exposure and HLA in healthy donors. Method: immunoSEQ multiplex PCR; TCRdb's copy keeps in-frame clones and lacks some. Of some 240,000 clones listed, approximately 87% are singletons. The sequencing sample was made of PBMCs. The receptor source for this set is a woman younger than 35 in good health and CMV-seronegative.

This chain links TRBV13 with TRBJ2-2; D ambiguous. Germline V gene lookup returns CDR1 PRHDT and CDR2 FYEKMQ (reference sequence). With 4 bases removed from V and 7 bases from J, the gap between germline ends came to 10 bases. This CDR3 spans 13 amino acids. CDR3 nucleotides: TGTGCCAGCAGCTCCCAACCCAGCGGGGAGCTGTTTTTT. Its translation: CASSSQPSGELFF.

This sequence joins TRBV7-9 and TRBJ2-5; TRBD2 matches 8 bases. The CDR3 spans 15 residues. Per the germline V gene, CDR1 is SEHNR and CDR2 is FQNEAQ (reference sequence). V was pared by 2 bases and J by 4 bases, with 6 bases of the junction left unmatched. CDR3 protein: CASSLSLLAGETQYF. The CDR3 DNA sequence: TGTGCCAGCAGCTTAAGCCTCCTAGCGGGAGAGACCCAGTACTTC.

CDR3 protein: CASRRARAGYGYTF. The CDR3 DNA sequence: TGTGCCAGCAGAAGGGCCCGGGCTGGGTATGGCTACACCTTC. V usage is TRBV27 and J usage is TRBJ1-2, with D uncertain. The CDR3 spans 14 residues. The V and J ends lost 6 bases and 5 bases respectively, with 16 bases between them. Per germline, CDR1 MNHEY and CDR2 SMNVEV (reference sequence).

This chain uses TRBV27 with TRBJ1-2; 7 bases agree with TRBD1. The V segment lost 5 bases and the J segment 4 bases; nucleotides outside the gene matches: 10. Per the germline V gene, CDR1 is MNHEY and CDR2 is SMNVEV (reference sequence). The CDR3 length is 15 residues. The CDR3 nucleotides read TGTGCCAGCAGTCCGAGGGGGCAGGGTACCTATGGCTACACCTTC. As protein: CASSPRGQGTYGYTF.

The chain joins TRBV5-1 to TRBJ2-1; D is unresolved. CDR3 length: 12 residues. Trimming left V 0 bases short and J 7 bases short, with 5 bases between. Germline V gene sequence: CDR1 SGHRS, CDR2 YFSETQ. This chain's CDR3 is CASSLGLNEQFF. In nucleotides, the CDR3 is TGCGCCAGCAGCTTGGGCCTGAATGAGCAGTTCTTC.

V usage is TRBV2 and J usage is TRBJ2-3, with a tentative D call TRBD1 (5 bases). This CDR3 comprises 14 residues. The germline V gene has CDR1 SNHLY and CDR2 FYNNEI. V lost 4 bases and J lost 1, with 9 bases in between. CDR3 protein: CASSGIRGTDTQYF. The DNA of the CDR3 is TGTGCCAGCAGTGGGATCAGGGGCACAGATACGCAGTATTTT.

J is TRBJ1-2 and V is TRBV13; tentatively, D is TRBD1 (6 bases). V was clipped by 5 bases and J by 3 bases, with 13 bases between them. CDR1 and CDR2 from the germline V gene are PRHDT and FYEKMQ (reference sequence). The CDR3 runs 14 residues. The CDR3 here is CASSPNRVHYGYTF. The CDR3 DNA reads as TGTGCCAGCAGCCCTAACAGGGTCCACTATGGCTACACCTTC.

Note on this clone: Other DNA sequences from this sample encode an identical CDR3 as well. The CDR3 DNA follows: TGTGCCAGCTCACCCAGGGGAGGGGAGACCCAGTACTTC. This translates into CASSPRGGETQYF. The chain links TRBV18 to TRBJ2-5, with a weak D call TRBD2 (7 bases). V was pared by 3 bases and J by 5 bases, with 10 bases between. The CDR3 length is 13 residues. CDR1 is KGHSH and CDR2 is LQKENI in the germline V gene.

The V and J genes are TRBV7-3 and TRBJ2-1; 10 nucleotides match TRBD2. The CDR3 length is 17 residues. The germline V gene has CDR1 SGHTA and CDR2 FQGTGA. V shed 0 bases and J 5 bases; nucleotides not matched to a gene: 7. In DNA form, the CDR3 reads TGTGCCAGCAGCTTAACGGCTGGGACTAGCGTAAACAATGAGCAGTTCTTC. Residues: CASSLTAGTSVNNEQFF.

The V gene is TRBV2, the J gene TRBJ1-2; D is possibly TRBD1 (6 bases). The CDR3 extends over 13 amino acids. Trimming removed 6 bases at V and 2 bases at J, with 10 bases between. The germline V gene encodes CDR1 SNHLY and CDR2 FYNNEI. The CDR3: CASRSDRNYGYTF. CDR3 nucleotide sequence: TGTGCCAGCAGGTCAGACAGGAACTATGGCTACACCTTC.

The chain is built from TRBV11-2 and TRBJ2-7, with D perhaps TRBD1 (6 bases). The germline V gene has CDR1 SGHAT and CDR2 FQNNGV. The length of the CDR3 is 12 residues. The V gene lost 4 bases and the J gene lost 4 bases, with 8 bases spanning the gap. CDR3 sequence reads: CASSSQGYEQYF. The CDR3 coding sequence is TGTGCCAGCAGCTCACAGGGATACGAGCAGTACTTC. Drawing the rest from reference TRBV11-2 and TRBJ2-7, the complete variable domain is EAGVAQSPRYKIIEKRQSVAFWCNPISGHATLYWYQQILGQGPKLLIQFQNNGVVDDSQLPKDRFSAERLKGVDSTLKIQPAKLEDSAVYLCASSSQGYEQYFGPGTRLTVT.

This clone was found a few times. This chain connects TRBV10-3 to TRBJ1-1; D might be TRBD1 (6 bases). The V gene's germline CDR1 is ENHRY and CDR2 SYGVKD. Trimming cost V 4 bases and J 2 bases, with 14 bases left between them. CDR3 length equals 15 residues. The CDR3 is CAISGWGGVNTEAFF. CDR3 DNA: TGTGCCATCAGTGGTTGGGGGGGCGTAAACACTGAAGCTTTCTTT.

The rearrangement links TRBV2 to TRBJ2-3, with 13 bases aligning to TRBD2. The CDR3 is 16 residues long. Per germline, CDR1 SNHLY and CDR2 FYNNEI. The junction had 4 bases not matched to a gene; V was cut back by 6 bases and J by 1 base. CDR3 nucleotide sequence: TGTGCCAGCAGAAGACTAGCGGGAGGAGGCACAGATACGCAGTATTTT. As protein: CASRRLAGGGTDTQYF. The complete variable domain, with remaining parts taken from reference TRBV2 and TRBJ2-3, reads EPEVTQTPSHQVTQMGQEVILRCVPISNHLYFYWYRQILGQKVEFLVSFYNNEISEKSEIFDDQFSVERPDGSNFTLKIRSTKLEDSAMYFCASRRLAGGGTDTQYFGPGTRLTVL.

The V call is TRBV6-1, the J call TRBJ2-7, with D unclear. This CDR3 comprises 15 residues. V was pared by 1 base and J by 0 bases, with 10 bases between. CDR1 is MNHNS and CDR2 is SASEGT in the germline V gene. The DNA of the CDR3 is TGTGCCAGCAGTGAAGGTCGGGCGAGCTCCTACGAGCAGTACTTC. It translates to CASSEGRASSYEQYF.

The chain employs TRBV11-2 and TRBJ2-3, with TRBD2 matching over 8 bases. CDR3 length equals 11 residues. Looked up from germline, CDR1 is SGHAT and CDR2 is FQNNGV. With V trimmed by 8 bases and J by 5 bases, 0 bases remained unmatched. This CDR3 is CASLAGDTQYF. The CDR3 DNA reads as TGTGCCAGCCTAGCGGGAGATACGCAGTATTTT.

The chain is built from TRBV6-5 and TRBJ1-2; perhaps TRBD1 as D (5 bases). The CDR3 extends over 13 amino acids. Trimming took off 2 bases at V and 8 bases at J, with 12 bases between the two ends. Germline CDR1 is MNHEY and CDR2 is SVGAGI. The DNA of the CDR3 is TGTGCCAGCAGTTACGACCGGGGCGCAGGCTACACCTTC. As protein: CASSYDRGAGYTF.

The CDR3, as DNA: TGTGCCAGTAGTCTCCGCCGACCGGGCGGCGCAGAGACCCAGTACTTC. This translates into CASSLRRPGGAETQYF. The V gene is TRBV19, the J gene TRBJ2-5; D not resolved. Germline V lookup: CDR1 LNHDA, CDR2 SQIVND (reference sequence). V was shortened by 5 bases and J by 4 bases, with 20 bases between the two germline ends. CDR3 length: 16 amino acids. Complete variable domain (other parts from reference TRBV19 and TRBJ2-5): DGGITQSPKYLFRKEGQNVTLSCEQNLNHDAMYWYRQDPGQGLRLIYYSQIVNDFQKGDIAEGYSVSREKKESFPLTVTSAQKNPTAFYLCASSLRRPGGAETQYFGPGTRLLVL.

This chain connects TRBV5-4 to TRBJ1-1, with TRBD1 matching 10 bases. Germline CDR1 reads SGHNT; CDR2 reads YYREEE (reference sequence). The CDR3 consists of 14 residues. The V and J ends lost 3 bases and 5 bases, in that order; junction bases with no gene match: 4. The CDR3 region has the DNA TGTGCCAGCAGCTCCGGACAGGGGGGGACTGAAGCTTTCTTT. It is translated as CASSSGQGGTEAFF.

The V and J genes are TRBV5-1 and TRBJ1-2; 10 nucleotides match TRBD1. The germline CDR1 and CDR2 sequences are SGHRS and YFSETQ. The CDR3 consists of 17 residues. The V gene end was trimmed by 5 bases and the J gene end by 4 bases; junction bases not matched to a gene: 14. The CDR3 sequence: CASRPGTGELLPYGYTF. The CDR3 nucleotides read TGCGCCAGCAGACCCGGGACAGGGGAACTTCTACCCTATGGCTACACCTTC.

This chain uses TRBV28 with TRBJ1-4, with D perhaps TRBD1 (5 bases). The CDR3 is 15 amino acids. Trimming pared 5 bases from V and 13 bases from J, leaving 23 bases between. Germline-derived CDR1 and CDR2 are MDHEN and SYDVKM. The CDR3 here is CASSHDPKTARILFF. As DNA, the CDR3 is TGTGCCAGCAGTCACGACCCAAAGACAGCGAGAATACTGTTTTTT.

The count of this clone is one. The chain recombines TRBV2 with TRBJ1-2, with 8 bases that match TRBD1. Germline assignment: CDR1 SNHLY and CDR2 FYNNEI. CDR3 length equals 15 residues. J was trimmed by 4 bases and V by 6 bases; bases with no gene match: 10. The CDR3: CASSAPQGAGYGYTF. CDR3 sequence (DNA): TGTGCCAGCAGCGCCCCCCAGGGGGCAGGCTATGGCTACACCTTC.

The chain links TRBV13 to TRBJ1-5; 7 bases align to TRBD1. Per germline, CDR1 PRHDT and CDR2 FYEKMQ (reference sequence). The V and J ends lost 5 bases and 6 bases, in that order; junction bases with no gene match: 7. This CDR3 is built from 14 residues. CDR3 in DNA: TGTGCCAGCAGCCTCAGGGGGAGTGGTCAGCCCCAGCATTTT. It encodes CASSLRGSGQPQHF. The whole variable domain, filled in from reference TRBV13 and TRBJ1-5, reads AAGVIQSPRHLIKEKRETATLKCYPIPRHDTVYWYQQGPGQDPQFLISFYEKMQSDKGSIPDRFSAQQFSDYHSELNMSSLELGDSALYFCASSLRGSGQPQHFGDGTRLSIL.

The rearrangement uses TRBV27 and TRBJ2-7; 7 nucleotides agree with TRBD1. The J segment lost 2 bases and the V segment lost 6 bases, leaving 7 bases of the junction unmatched. Germline CDR1 reads MNHEY; CDR2 reads SMNVEV (reference sequence). CDR3 length: 14 amino acids. In DNA, the CDR3 is TGTGCCAGCAGCGCGAGACAGGGTCCCTACGAGCAGTACTTC. Amino acids: CASSARQGPYEQYF.

V usage is TRBV6-1 and J usage is TRBJ1-1, with TRBD1 as a possible D gene (6 bases). In germline, CDR1 is MNHNS, CDR2 SASEGT. This CDR3 is 14 amino acids long. The germline V and J ends were trimmed by 1 base and 3 bases, with 9 bases remaining between them. The CDR3, as DNA: TGTGCCAGCAGTGAAGAGAGGGGGTACACTGAAGCTTTCTTT. This translates into CASSEERGYTEAFF.